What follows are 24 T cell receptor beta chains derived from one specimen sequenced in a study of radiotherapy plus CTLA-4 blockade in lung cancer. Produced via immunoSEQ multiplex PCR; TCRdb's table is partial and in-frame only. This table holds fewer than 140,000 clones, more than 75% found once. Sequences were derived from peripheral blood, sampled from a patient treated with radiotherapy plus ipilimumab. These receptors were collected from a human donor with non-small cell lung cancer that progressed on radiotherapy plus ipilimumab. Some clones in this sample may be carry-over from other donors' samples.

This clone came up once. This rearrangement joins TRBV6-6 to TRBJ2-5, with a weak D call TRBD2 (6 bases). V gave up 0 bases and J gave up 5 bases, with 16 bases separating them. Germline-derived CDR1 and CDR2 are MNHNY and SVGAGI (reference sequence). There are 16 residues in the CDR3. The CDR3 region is CASSYSALTEGETQYF. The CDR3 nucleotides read TGTGCCAGCAGTTACTCAGCCCTGACGGAGGGGGAGACCCAGTACTTC.

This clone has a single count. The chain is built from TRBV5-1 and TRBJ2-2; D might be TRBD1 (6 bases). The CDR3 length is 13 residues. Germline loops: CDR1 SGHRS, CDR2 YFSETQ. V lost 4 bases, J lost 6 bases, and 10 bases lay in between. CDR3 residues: CASSGRQAGELFF. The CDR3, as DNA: TGCGCCAGCAGCGGGCGACAGGCCGGGGAGCTGTTTTTT.

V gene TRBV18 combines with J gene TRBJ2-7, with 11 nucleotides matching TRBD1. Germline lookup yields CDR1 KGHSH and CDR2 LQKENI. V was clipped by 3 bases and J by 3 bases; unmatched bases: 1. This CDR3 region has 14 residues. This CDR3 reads CASSPGTGGYEQYF. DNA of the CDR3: TGTGCCAGCTCACCCGGGACAGGGGGCTACGAGCAGTACTTC.

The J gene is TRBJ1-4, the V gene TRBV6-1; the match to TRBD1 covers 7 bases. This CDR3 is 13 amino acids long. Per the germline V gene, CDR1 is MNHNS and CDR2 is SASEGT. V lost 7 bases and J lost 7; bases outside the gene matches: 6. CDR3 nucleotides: TGTGCCAGCACAAGGGGGCGAGGTGAAAAACTGTTTTTT. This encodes CASTRGRGEKLFF.

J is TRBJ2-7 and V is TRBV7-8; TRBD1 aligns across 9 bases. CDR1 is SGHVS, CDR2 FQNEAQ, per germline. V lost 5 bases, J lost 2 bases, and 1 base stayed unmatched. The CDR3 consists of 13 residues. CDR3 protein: CASSRDRAYEQYF. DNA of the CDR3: TGTGCCAGCAGCCGGGACAGGGCCTACGAGCAGTACTTC.

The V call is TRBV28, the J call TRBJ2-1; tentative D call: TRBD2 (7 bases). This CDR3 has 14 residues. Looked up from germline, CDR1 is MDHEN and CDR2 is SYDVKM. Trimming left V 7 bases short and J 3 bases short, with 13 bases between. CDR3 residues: CASKGGLGYNEQFF. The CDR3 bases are TGTGCCAGCAAGGGGGGGCTCGGCTACAATGAGCAGTTCTTC.

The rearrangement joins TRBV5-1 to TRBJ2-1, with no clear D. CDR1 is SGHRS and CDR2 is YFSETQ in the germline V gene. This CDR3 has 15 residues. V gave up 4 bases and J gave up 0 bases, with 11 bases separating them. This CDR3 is CASSPTESSYNEQFF. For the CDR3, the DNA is TGCGCCAGCAGCCCCACAGAGAGCTCCTACAATGAGCAGTTCTTC.

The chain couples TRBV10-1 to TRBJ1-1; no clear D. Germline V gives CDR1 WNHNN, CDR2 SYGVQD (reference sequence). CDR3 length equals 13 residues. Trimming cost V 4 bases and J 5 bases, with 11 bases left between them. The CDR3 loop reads CASSGTCHTEAFF. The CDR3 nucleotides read TGCGCCAGCAGTGGGACTTGTCATACTGAAGCTTTCTTT.

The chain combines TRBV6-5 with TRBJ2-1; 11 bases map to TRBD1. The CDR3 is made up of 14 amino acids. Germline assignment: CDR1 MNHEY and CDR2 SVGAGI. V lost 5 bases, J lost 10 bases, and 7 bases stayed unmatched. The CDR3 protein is CASSPGQGAWEQFF. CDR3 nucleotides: TGTGCCAGCAGTCCAGGACAGGGGGCATGGGAGCAGTTCTTC.

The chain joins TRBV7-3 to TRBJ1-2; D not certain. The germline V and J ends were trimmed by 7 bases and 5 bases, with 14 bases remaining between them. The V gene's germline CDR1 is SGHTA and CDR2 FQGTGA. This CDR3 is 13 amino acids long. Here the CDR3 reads CASIRTRGYGYTF. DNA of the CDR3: TGTGCCAGCATAAGAACTCGTGGGTATGGCTACACCTTC.

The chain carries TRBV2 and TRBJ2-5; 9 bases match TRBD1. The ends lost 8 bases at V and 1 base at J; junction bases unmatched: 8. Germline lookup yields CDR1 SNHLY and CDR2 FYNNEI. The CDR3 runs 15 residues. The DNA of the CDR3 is TGTGCCAGCGCGGGACAGGGTCGATCCCAAGAGACCCAGTACTTC. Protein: CASAGQGRSQETQYF.

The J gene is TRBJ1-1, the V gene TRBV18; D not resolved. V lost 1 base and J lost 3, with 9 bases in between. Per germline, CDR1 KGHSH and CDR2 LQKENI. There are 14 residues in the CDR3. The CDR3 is CASSPRVPHTEAFF. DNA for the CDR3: TGTGCCAGCTCACCACGGGTCCCCCACACTGAAGCTTTCTTT. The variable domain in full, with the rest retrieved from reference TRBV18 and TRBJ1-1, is NAGVMQNPRHLVRRRGQEARLRCSPMKGHSHVYWYRQLPEEGLKFMVYLQKENIIDESGMPKERFSAEFPKEGPSILRIQQVVRGDSAAYFCASSPRVPHTEAFFGQGTRLTVV.

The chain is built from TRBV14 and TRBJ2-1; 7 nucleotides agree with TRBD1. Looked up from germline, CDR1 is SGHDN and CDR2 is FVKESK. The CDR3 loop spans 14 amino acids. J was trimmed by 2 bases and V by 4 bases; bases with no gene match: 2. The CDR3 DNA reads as TGTGCCAGCAGCCGGGGACAGCCCTACAATGAGCAGTTCTTC. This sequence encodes CASSRGQPYNEQFF.

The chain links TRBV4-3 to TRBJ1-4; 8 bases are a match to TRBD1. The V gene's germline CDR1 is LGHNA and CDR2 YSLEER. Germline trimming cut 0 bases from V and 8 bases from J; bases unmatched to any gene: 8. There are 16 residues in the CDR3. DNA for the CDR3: TGCGCCAGCAGCCAAGAAGGGGGCAGGGGGCACGAAAAACTGTTTTTT. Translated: CASSQEGGRGHEKLFF.

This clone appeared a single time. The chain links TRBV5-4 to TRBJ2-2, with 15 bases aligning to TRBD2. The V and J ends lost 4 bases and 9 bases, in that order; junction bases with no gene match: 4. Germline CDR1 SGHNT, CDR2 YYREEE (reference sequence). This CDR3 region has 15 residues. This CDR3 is CASSPGLAGGRELFF. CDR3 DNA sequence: TGTGCCAGCAGCCCGGGACTAGCGGGGGGTAGGGAGCTGTTTTTT.

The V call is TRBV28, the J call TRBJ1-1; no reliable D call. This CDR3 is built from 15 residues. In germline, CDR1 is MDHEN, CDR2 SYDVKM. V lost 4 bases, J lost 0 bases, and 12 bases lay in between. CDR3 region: CASSSATGMNTEAFF. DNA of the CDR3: TGTGCCAGCAGTTCAGCCACGGGAATGAACACTGAAGCTTTCTTT. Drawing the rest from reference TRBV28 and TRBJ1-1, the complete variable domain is DVKVTQSSRYLVKRTGEKVFLECVQDMDHENMFWYRQDPGLGLRLIYFSYDVKMKEKGDIPEGYSVSREKKERFSLILESASTNQTSMYLCASSSATGMNTEAFFGQGTRLTVV.

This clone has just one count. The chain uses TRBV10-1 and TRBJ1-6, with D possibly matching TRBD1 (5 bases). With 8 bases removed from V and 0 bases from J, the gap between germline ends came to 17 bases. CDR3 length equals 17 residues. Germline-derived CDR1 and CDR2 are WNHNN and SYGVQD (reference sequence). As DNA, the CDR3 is TGCGCCAGCGCAACTTACAGGCTACGCTCCTATAATTCACCCCTCCACTTT. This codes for CASATYRLRSYNSPLHF.

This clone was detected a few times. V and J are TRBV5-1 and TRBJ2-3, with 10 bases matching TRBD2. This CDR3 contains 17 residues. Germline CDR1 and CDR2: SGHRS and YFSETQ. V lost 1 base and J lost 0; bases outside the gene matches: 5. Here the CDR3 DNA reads TGCGCCAGCAGCTTGCCCCTAGCGGGGGTTAGCACAGATACGCAGTATTTT. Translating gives CASSLPLAGVSTDTQYF.

The CDR3 here is CASSLDLFSGELFF. CDR3 DNA: TGTGCCAGCAGCTTGGACCTCTTCTCCGGGGAGCTGTTTTTT. The V and J genes are TRBV5-4 and TRBJ2-2; D gene uncertain. The germline V gene has CDR1 SGHNT and CDR2 YYREEE (reference sequence). The CDR3 length is 14 residues. Trimming removed 0 bases at V and 6 bases at J, with 9 bases between.

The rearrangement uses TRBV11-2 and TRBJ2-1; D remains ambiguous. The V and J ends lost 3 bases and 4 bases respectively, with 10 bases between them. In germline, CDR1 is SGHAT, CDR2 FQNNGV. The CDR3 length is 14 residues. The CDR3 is CASSFLDGYNEQFF. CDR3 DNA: TGTGCCAGCAGCTTCCTGGACGGATACAATGAGCAGTTCTTC.

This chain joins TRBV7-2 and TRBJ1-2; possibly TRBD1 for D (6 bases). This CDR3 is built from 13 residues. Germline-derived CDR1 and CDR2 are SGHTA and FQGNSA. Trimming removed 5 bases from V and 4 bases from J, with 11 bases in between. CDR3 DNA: TGTGCCAGCAGCCTTAGACAGGCCTATGGCTACACCTTC. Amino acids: CASSLRQAYGYTF.

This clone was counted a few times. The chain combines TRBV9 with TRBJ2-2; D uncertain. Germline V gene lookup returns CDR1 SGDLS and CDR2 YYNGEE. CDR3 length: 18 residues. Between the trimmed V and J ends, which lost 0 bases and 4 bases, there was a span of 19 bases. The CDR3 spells CASSVAYFPSFGTGELFF. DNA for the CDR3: TGTGCCAGCAGCGTAGCTTACTTCCCCTCCTTTGGCACCGGGGAGCTGTTTTTT. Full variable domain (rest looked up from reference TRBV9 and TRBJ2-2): DSGVTQTPKHLITATGQRVTLRCSPRSGDLSVYWYQQSLDQGLQFLIQYYNGEERAKGNILERFSAQQFPDLHSELNLSSLELGDSALYFCASSVAYFPSFGTGELFFGEGSRLTVL.

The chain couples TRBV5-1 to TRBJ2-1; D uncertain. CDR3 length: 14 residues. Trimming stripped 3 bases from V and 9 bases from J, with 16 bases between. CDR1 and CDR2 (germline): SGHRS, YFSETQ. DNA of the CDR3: TGCGCCAGCAGCTCCGATTTTTGGCCGAGTGAGCAGTTCTTC. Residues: CASSSDFWPSEQFF.

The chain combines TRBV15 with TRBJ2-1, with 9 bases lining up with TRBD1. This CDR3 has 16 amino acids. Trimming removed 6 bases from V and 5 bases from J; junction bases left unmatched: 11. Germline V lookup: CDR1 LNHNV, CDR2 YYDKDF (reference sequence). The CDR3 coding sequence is TGTGCCACCAGTAAAGGGACAGGGAGGAACAACAATGAGCAGTTCTTC. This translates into CATSKGTGRNNNEQFF.